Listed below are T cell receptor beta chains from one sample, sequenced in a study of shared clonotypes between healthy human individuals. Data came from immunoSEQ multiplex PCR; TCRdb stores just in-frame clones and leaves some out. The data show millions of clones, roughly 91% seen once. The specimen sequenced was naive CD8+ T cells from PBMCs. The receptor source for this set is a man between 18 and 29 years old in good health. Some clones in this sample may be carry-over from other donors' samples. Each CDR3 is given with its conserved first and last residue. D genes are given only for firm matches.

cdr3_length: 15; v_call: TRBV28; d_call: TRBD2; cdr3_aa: CASRPTGTTQETQYF
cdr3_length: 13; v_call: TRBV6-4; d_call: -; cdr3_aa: CASSEGRTGELFF
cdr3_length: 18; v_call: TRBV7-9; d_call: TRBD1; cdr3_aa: CASSPDIFPGQGIYEQYF
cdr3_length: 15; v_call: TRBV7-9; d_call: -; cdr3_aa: CASSEGSSYPETQYF
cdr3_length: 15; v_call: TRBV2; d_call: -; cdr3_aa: CASSEALLGRDTQYF
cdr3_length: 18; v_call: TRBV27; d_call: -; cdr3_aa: CASSPNRKFQGWNTEAFF
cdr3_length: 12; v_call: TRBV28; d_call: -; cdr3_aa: CASSPDSYEQYF
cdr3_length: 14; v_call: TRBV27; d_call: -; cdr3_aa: CASRPYSSYNEQFF
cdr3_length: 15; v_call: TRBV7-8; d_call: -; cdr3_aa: CASSSTGATNEKLFF
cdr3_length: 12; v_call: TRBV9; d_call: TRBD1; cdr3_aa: CASSPGGRWAFF
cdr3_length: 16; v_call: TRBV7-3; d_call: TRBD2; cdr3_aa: CASREGLAGDTYEQYF
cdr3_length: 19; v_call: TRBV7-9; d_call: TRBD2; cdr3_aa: CASSLQRGDSGISHYEQYF
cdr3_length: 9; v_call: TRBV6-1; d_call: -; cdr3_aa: CASSAQQYF
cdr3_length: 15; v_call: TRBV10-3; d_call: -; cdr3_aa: CAILEPMGAGNTIYF
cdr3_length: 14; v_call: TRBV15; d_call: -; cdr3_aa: CATSRAGVRETQYF
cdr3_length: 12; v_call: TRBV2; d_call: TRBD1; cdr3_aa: CASSPGGYEQYF
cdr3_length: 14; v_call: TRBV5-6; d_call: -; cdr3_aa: CASSFGRSYNEQFF
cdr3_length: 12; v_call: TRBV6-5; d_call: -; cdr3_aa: CASSTMNTEAFF